The 23 T cell receptor beta chains below all came from one sample that was sequenced in a study of response to subunit inactivated influenza vaccine. MiXCR, run by TCRdb on the RT-PCR reads, gives a single entry per CDR3 protein. The sample lists roughly 630,000 distinct CDR3 sequences; 13% to 15% were seen once. The material was PBMCs from blood, obtained around two weeks before vaccination. The receptor set was obtained from a man in his forties or fifties who received an inactivated influenza vaccine.

This clonotype was detected only once. The DNA of the CDR3 is TGCAGTGCTCCCCCCCCCGGAGCCAAAAACATTCAGTACTTC. Translation gives CSAPPPGAKNIQYF. This sequence joins TRBV20-1 and TRBJ2-4; no definite D call. Trimming removed 5 bases at V and 0 bases at J, with 11 bases between. Per the germline V gene, CDR1 is DFQATT and CDR2 is SNEGSKA (reference sequence). CDR3 length equals 14 residues.

The chain has TRBV5-1 and TRBJ2-1, with TRBD2 matching 8 bases. The CDR3 runs to 16 residues. After removal of 5 bases from V and 0 bases from J, the junction contained 7 bases not matched to a gene. Germline V gene data show CDR1 as SGHRS and CDR2 as YFSETQ. DNA for the CDR3: TGCGCCAGCAGGACGGGAGGGGCCAGCTCCTACAATGAGCAGTTCTTC. Translated, it gives CASRTGGASSYNEQFF.

This clonotype was observed a handful of times. CDR3 protein: CSLAGPGGRTDTQYF. As DNA, the CDR3 is TGCAGCCTCGCGGGCCCCGGTGGGCGGACAGATACGCAGTATTTT. The genes are TRBV20-1 and TRBJ2-3; D perhaps matches TRBD2 (5 bases). Germline V CDR1 and CDR2: DFQATT, SNEGSKA (reference sequence). CDR3 size: 15 residues.

The chain joins TRBV20-1 to TRBJ1-2; D not resolved. Germline V gene lookup returns CDR1 DFQATT and CDR2 SNEGSKA (reference sequence). The ends were cut back, 4 bases at V and 8 bases at J, with 17 bases in the middle. The CDR3 length is 13 residues. DNA for the CDR3: TGCAGTGCTAAAGCCCCTATACGTCAAGGCTACACCTTC. This sequence encodes CSAKAPIRQGYTF.

J is TRBJ2-3 and V is TRBV20-1, with no clear D. Germline assignment: CDR1 DFQATT and CDR2 SNEGSKA (reference sequence). CDR3 length: 14 amino acids. CDR3 loop: CSAKRFGPTDTQYF. CDR3 nucleotides: TGCAGCGCCAAAAGGTTTGGGCCCACAGATACGCAGTATTTT.

V and J are TRBV4-1 and TRBJ2-6; no reliable D call. The V end was cut by 1 base, the J end by 1 base, with 11 bases between. This CDR3 spans 17 amino acids. CDR1 is MGHRA, CDR2 YSYEKL, per germline. CDR3 bases: TGCGCCAGCAGCCAAGGGCTAGTGGGGTCTGGGGCCAACGTCCTGACTTTC. Its protein product is CASSQGLVGSGANVLTF.

The V gene is TRBV5-1, the J gene TRBJ2-1, with TRBD2 identical over 11 bases. Per the germline V gene, CDR1 is SGHRS and CDR2 is YFSETQ. V lost 1 base and J lost 4; bases outside the gene matches: 10. The CDR3 totals 18 residues. The CDR3 region is CASSLLASGGPLYNEQFF. For the CDR3, the DNA is TGCGCCAGCAGCTTGTTGGCTAGCGGGGGGCCTTTATACAATGAGCAGTTCTTC.

This clonotype was seen a handful of times. CDR3 bases: TGCGCCAGCAGCCAGGATTCCGGGACAGGAGAGACCCAGTACTTC. This sequence encodes CASSQDSGTGETQYF. The J gene is TRBJ2-5, the V gene TRBV4-3; TRBD1 matches at 8 bases. The V gene end was trimmed by 3 bases and the J gene end by 4 bases; junction bases not matched to a gene: 7. CDR1 LGHNA and CDR2 YSLEER come from the germline V gene. The CDR3 covers 15 residues.

A few counts support this clonotype. The rearrangement links TRBV5-1 to TRBJ2-7; TRBD2 agrees at 8 bases. Per germline, CDR1 SGHRS and CDR2 YFSETQ. V dropped 0 bases and J dropped 1; count of bases not matched to a gene: 3. The CDR3 covers 15 residues. Here the CDR3 DNA reads TGCGCCAGCAGCTTGGAGGCTAGCGGGTCCTACGAGCAGTACTTC. It is translated as CASSLEASGSYEQYF.

CDR3 in amino acids: CASSHSGGAAGELFF. CDR3 nucleotide sequence: TGTGCCAGCAGCCATAGCGGGGGGGCTGCCGGGGAGCTGTTTTTT. The rearrangement joins TRBV28 to TRBJ2-2, with 11 bases that match TRBD2. V shed 6 bases and J 6 bases; nucleotides not matched to a gene: 6. Germline loops: CDR1 MDHEN, CDR2 SYDVKM. CDR3 size: 15 residues.

This clonotype was seen only a few times. No DNA is shown, since the ends of the CDR3 on it are uncertain; the CDR3 is the one TCRdb lists. V and J are TRBV29-1 and TRBJ2-1; TRBD2, the D gene given by the table, was not confirmed from the DNA. Germline V lookup: CDR1 SQVTM, CDR2 ANQGSEA. The CDR3 length is 15 residues, termini included. The CDR3 spells CSVDFRGGPRNEQFF.

J is TRBJ1-1 and V is TRBV20-1; D perhaps matches TRBD1 (5 bases). The germline V gene encodes CDR1 DFQATT and CDR2 SNEGSKA (reference sequence). This CDR3 spans 13 amino acids. Trimming removed 5 bases at V and 5 bases at J, with 15 bases between. CDR3 protein: CSAFAGVGTEAFF. The CDR3, as DNA: TGCAGTGCTTTCGCGGGGGTAGGGACTGAAGCTTTCTTT.

This clonotype was counted only a few times. This rearrangement joins TRBV29-1 to TRBJ2-2; 7 bases fit TRBD1. Germline V gene data show CDR1 as SQVTM and CDR2 as ANQGSEA. CDR3 length: 14 amino acids. The CDR3 nucleotides read TGCAGTGACAGGGTTATACTTAACACCGGGGAGCTGTTTTTT. Protein sequence: CSDRVILNTGELFF.

This chain connects TRBV10-3 to TRBJ2-1; 10 bases agree with TRBD2. Germline CDR1 is ENHRY and CDR2 is SYGVKD. The CDR3 is 15 residues long. V shed 11 bases, J shed 3 bases, and the junction held 10 bases outside the gene matches. The CDR3 spells CAAGPTSGIYNEQFF. The CDR3 bases are TGTGCCGCCGGCCCCACTAGCGGGATCTACAATGAGCAGTTCTTC.

The J gene is TRBJ1-1, the V gene TRBV18; 7 nucleotides agree with TRBD1. CDR3 length equals 14 residues. With 0 bases clipped from V and 8 bases from J, the junction kept 6 bases outside the gene matches. Germline CDR1 KGHSH, CDR2 LQKENI. Here the CDR3 reads CASSPPGQNQEAFF. DNA of the CDR3: TGTGCCAGCTCACCACCGGGACAGAATCAAGAAGCTTTCTTT. The full variable domain, rest sourced from reference TRBV18 and TRBJ1-1, is NAGVMQNPRHLVRRRGQEARLRCSPMKGHSHVYWYRQLPEEGLKFMVYLQKENIIDESGMPKERFSAEFPKEGPSILRIQQVVRGDSAAYFCASSPPGQNQEAFFGQGTRLTVV.

This rearrangement joins TRBV7-9 to TRBJ2-7, with D unclear. Germline V gene data show CDR1 as SEHNR and CDR2 as FQNEAQ (reference sequence). V was cut by 3 bases and J by 5 bases, with 8 bases left in between. The CDR3 totals 12 residues. The CDR3 region has the DNA TGTGCCAGCAGCTTGAGGTTCCACGAGCAGTACTTC. Translation: CASSLRFHEQYF.

At least ten counts were recorded for this clonotype. The genes are TRBV20-1 and TRBJ1-5; 8 positions agree with TRBD1. CDR1 is DFQATT, CDR2 SNEGSKA, per germline (reference sequence). J gave up 3 bases and V 4 bases, and 5 bases lay outside the gene matches. The CDR3 runs 14 residues. The CDR3 here is CSAIGQGDNQPQHF. CDR3 nucleotides: TGCAGTGCTATTGGACAGGGCGACAATCAGCCCCAGCATTTT.

This clonotype was seen a handful of times. The chain employs TRBV9 and TRBJ2-1, with D possibly TRBD2 on 6 matching bases. This CDR3 has 15 amino acids. Germline V gene lookup returns CDR1 SGDLS and CDR2 YYNGEE. V lost 0 bases, J lost 8 bases, and 15 bases lay in between. In nucleotides, the CDR3 is TGTGCCAGCAGCGTAGCGGGACTGCGGGGCCATGAGCAGTTCTTC. It translates to CASSVAGLRGHEQFF.

This clonotype occurred many times. V is TRBV6-2 or TRBV6-3 and J is TRBJ1-2; D unclear. Trimming took off 4 bases at V and 7 bases at J, with 7 bases between the two ends. Germline CDR1 is MNHEY and CDR2 is SVGEGT. This CDR3 has 11 amino acids. This CDR3 reads CASSFSGGYTF. In nucleotides, the CDR3 is TGTGCCAGCAGTTTTTCCGGTGGCTACACCTTC.

This clonotype appeared many times. The V and J genes are TRBV6-2 or TRBV6-3 and TRBJ2-2, with D hard to call. Between the trimmed V and J ends, which lost 2 bases and 7 bases, there was a span of 2 bases. The CDR3 extends over 11 amino acids. CDR1 is MNHEY, CDR2 SVGEGT, per germline. The CDR3 is CASSYGGELFF. In DNA form, the CDR3 reads TGTGCCAGCAGTTACGGCGGGGAGCTGTTTTTT.

This clonotype was counted at least ten times. The V call is TRBV12-3 or TRBV12-4, the J call TRBJ2-3; D is possibly TRBD1 (6 bases). The CDR3 runs 14 residues. The V end was cut by 6 bases, the J end by 2 bases, with 12 bases between. CDR3 DNA sequence: TGTGCCAGCAGCTACGACAGGCCCACAGATACGCAGTATTTT. Translation gives CASSYDRPTDTQYF.

This clonotype was detected only a few times. The CDR3: CASSQEYSNQPQHF. CDR3 nucleotides: TGTGCCAGCAGCCAAGAGTACAGCAATCAGCCCCAGCATTTT. This chain connects TRBV3-1 to TRBJ1-5; D unresolved. CDR1 is LGHDT and CDR2 is YNNKEL in the germline V gene (reference sequence). CDR3 length equals 14 residues. V was trimmed by 0 bases and J by 1 base, leaving 4 bases between them.

The V call is TRBV3-1, the J call TRBJ2-1, with 9 bases identical to TRBD2. The V gene's germline CDR1 is LGHDT and CDR2 YNNKEL (reference sequence). V lost 2 bases, J lost 4 bases, and 3 bases stayed unmatched. This CDR3 has 15 residues. CDR3 sequence (DNA): TGTGCCAGCAGCCAAATGAGCGGGGGGTACAATGAGCAGTTCTTC. This codes for CASSQMSGGYNEQFF.